This T cell receptor beta chain is drawn from a study of blood T cell repertoires in COVID-19. Germline loops: CDR1 SGHNT, CDR2 YENEEA. The CDR3 is 15 amino acids. V dropped 2 bases and J dropped 1 base, with 11 bases sitting between them. Profiling relied on immunoSEQ multiplex PCR, and the TCRdb table lists in-frame clones only, not all of them. Found here are under 150,000 clones, 75% to 90% of them singletons; the top ten hold under 2.5%. Sequenced: PBMCs or T cells enriched from blood (not recorded which). The gene calls are TRBV11-3 and TRBJ2-5; perhaps TRBD1 as D (5 bases). This TCR came from a woman in her forties or fifties who had recovered from COVID-19. CDR3 nucleotides: TGTGCCAGCAGCTTAAGTCAGGGCATCCAAGAGACCCAGTACTTC. This translates into CASSLSQGIQETQYF. Looking up the rest from reference TRBV11-3 and TRBJ2-5 gives the full variable domain: EAGVVQSPRYKIIEKKQPVAFWCNPISGHNTLYWYLQNLGQGPELLIRYENEEAVDDSQLPKDRFSAERLKGVDSTLKIQPAELGDSAVYLCASSLSQGIQETQYFGPGTRLLVL.